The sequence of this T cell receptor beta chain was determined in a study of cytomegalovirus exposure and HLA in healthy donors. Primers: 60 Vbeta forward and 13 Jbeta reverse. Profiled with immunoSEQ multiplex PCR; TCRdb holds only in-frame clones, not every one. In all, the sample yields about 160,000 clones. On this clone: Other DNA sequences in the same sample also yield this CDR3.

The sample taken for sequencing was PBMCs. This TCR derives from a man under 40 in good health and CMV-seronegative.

The CDR3 region has the DNA TGTGCCAGCAGCCAAGGGAGCTCTGGGGCCAACGTCCTGACTTTC. Residues: CASSQGSSGANVLTF. The chain combines TRBV14 with TRBJ2-6; no definite D call. The germline CDR1 and CDR2 sequences are SGHDN and FVKESK. The length of the CDR3 is 15 residues. Trimming took off 1 base at V and 0 bases at J, with 4 bases between the two ends.